These T cell receptor beta chains were read from a single sample in a study of T cells expressing NK-cell markers. TCRdb processed the 5' RACE reads again and assigns one entry to each CDR3 protein, with no DNA. This table holds 200,000 to 300,000 distinct CDR3 sequences. Sequenced material: blood T cells: a sorted CD56 or NKG2C T cell subset, CD4+ or CD8+ T cells, or bulk PBMC T cells (not recorded which). The receptor set was obtained from a man younger than 30 in good health. Each CDR3 is given with its conserved first and last residue.

CDR3 length: 17; V gene: TRBV4-2; J gene: TRBJ2-3; CDR3 protein: CASSQGLAGSVADTQYF
CDR3 length: 15; V gene: TRBV5-6; J gene: TRBJ1-2; CDR3 protein: CASSPPLQGAEGYTF
CDR3 length: 17; V gene: TRBV7-3; J gene: TRBJ2-1; CDR3 protein: CASSLEVRGQPYNEQFF
CDR3 length: 15; V gene: TRBV5-1; J gene: TRBJ2-2; CDR3 protein: CASSPDGRGPGELFF
CDR3 length: 14; V gene: TRBV9; J gene: TRBJ2-2; CDR3 protein: CASSVGDASGELFF
CDR3 length: 13; V gene: TRBV29-1; J gene: TRBJ2-7; CDR3 protein: CSVGTSGTNEQYF
CDR3 length: 14; V gene: TRBV7-8; J gene: TRBJ2-2; CDR3 protein: CASRKSQGNGELFF
CDR3 length: 14; V gene: TRBV18; J gene: TRBJ2-2; CDR3 protein: CASSPLRSPGELFF
CDR3 length: 15; V gene: TRBV11-2; J gene: TRBJ2-1; CDR3 protein: CASSQGVSSYNEQFF
CDR3 length: 16; V gene: TRBV5-6; J gene: TRBJ2-3; CDR3 protein: CASSLKGQGARNTQYF